This TCR beta chain derives from a study of regulatory T cells in long-lasting Graves disease. Study-level results: TCR diversity was lower in persistent Graves' patients (versus newly diagnosed ones). It was possible that the small sample size reduced accuracy.

iRepertoire HTBI primers and Arm-PCR of CDR3 regions built TCR beta libraries. TCRdb reanalysed the multiplex PCR reads using MiXCR and keeps one entry per CDR3 protein. The data show approximately 390,000 distinct CDR3 sequences, with about a sixth seen just once and about 19% held by the top ten. The CDR3 spans 16 residues. The V and J ends lost 6 bases and 6 bases respectively, with 22 bases between them. The germline gives CDR1 SGHVS, CDR2 FQNEAQ. About this clonotype: Antigen unknown.

This sample's time point: newly diagnosed GD, antithyroid drugs for less than 3 months. PBMC RNA served as the TCR library source. In addition, the sample was reused for a study of T cells in Graves' hyperthyroidism and ophthalmopathy. As reported in that work: The study used the HTBI primer set for a first-round RT-PCR of the TCR CDR3. Also found in blood were most expanded thyroid clonotypes above 0.001.

The sequence derives from a woman between 18 and 29 years old with Graves disease. The sequenced sample was peripheral blood mononuclear cells (PBMCs), obtained at new diagnosis, from a patient treated with antithyroid drugs. The chain couples TRBV7-8 to TRBJ2-3; D gene uncertain. The CDR3 region has the DNA TGTGCCAGCAGTAAAAGCTGGGGTCAAATGGGTGATACGCAGTATTTT. It codes for CASSKSWGQMGDTQYF.